This T cell receptor (beta chain) was sequenced for a study of blood T cell repertoires in COVID-19. Clinical history as reported by participants underpinned cohort assignment. Donors of Cohort 3 who recovered were those that had two negative PCRs, clearance, or symptom resolution. Data came from immunoSEQ multiplex PCR; TCRdb stores just in-frame clones and leaves some out. The repertoire holds roughly 270,000 clones, with 85% as singletons. The germline CDR1 and CDR2 sequences are KGHSH and LQKENI. V was shortened by 3 bases and J by 0 bases, with 11 bases between the two germline ends. The CDR3 has 16 amino acids.

The sequence was obtained from a woman aged 50 to 60 who had recovered from COVID-19. The source material was PBMCs or T cells enriched from blood (not recorded which). The genes are TRBV18 and TRBJ1-4, with D perhaps matching TRBD1 (6 bases). CDR3 in DNA: TGTGCCAGCTCACCTGGACAGCCAGCAACTAATGAAAAACTGTTTTTT. Its translation is CASSPGQPATNEKLFF.